Listed here are 20 T cell receptor beta chains from one sample, sequenced in a study of blood T cells in healthy people across ages. A second 7 to 11 cycle PCR used barcoded and J-beta primers. MiXCR was run by TCRdb on the 5' RACE reads, yielding one entry per CDR3 protein. Of 1.5 million to 2 million distinct CDR3 sequences detected, about 49% appear once; the ten largest clones hold approximately 2.1%. Sequencing used blood. All receptors derive from a woman between 40 and 55 years old in good health.

The chain recombines TRBV24-1 with TRBJ2-1, with D tentatively TRBD1 (6 bases). The germline CDR1 and CDR2 sequences are KGHDR and SFDVKD. This CDR3 region has 15 residues. V was cut by 3 bases and J by 4 bases, with 12 bases left in between. The CDR3 bases are TGTGCCACCAGTGATGGCAGGACAGTATACAATGAGCAGTTCTTC. This encodes CATSDGRTVYNEQFF.

A few counts support this clonotype. V and J are TRBV24-1 and TRBJ2-1; 8 bases align to TRBD2. Germline CDR1 reads KGHDR; CDR2 reads SFDVKD. CDR3 length: 16 residues. Losses at the gene ends were 10 bases for V and 8 bases for J; bases not matched to a gene: 18. The CDR3, as DNA: TGTGCCACGCCTGACGGGAGGGCTATGGTAGGCTATGAGCAGTTCTTC. Translation: CATPDGRAMVGYEQFF.

The chain joins TRBV24-1 to TRBJ1-6, with 8 bases matching TRBD1. V lost 5 bases and J lost 8; bases outside the gene matches: 1. This CDR3 has 13 amino acids. Germline V gene sequence: CDR1 KGHDR, CDR2 SFDVKD. The CDR3 bases are TGTGCCACCAGTGGGGACAGGTATTCACCCCTCCACTTT. Translation gives CATSGDRYSPLHF.

This clonotype has a handful of counts. The rearrangement links TRBV12-3 or TRBV12-4 to TRBJ2-1; TRBD1 agrees at 11 bases. After removal of 2 bases from V and 7 bases from J, the junction contained 4 bases not matched to a gene. This CDR3 comprises 15 residues. The CDR3 is CASSLKGQGGNEQFF. The CDR3 nucleotides are TGTGCCAGCAGTTTAAAGGGACAGGGGGGAAATGAGCAGTTCTTC.

The rearrangement links TRBV5-1 to TRBJ1-4; D is undetermined. Trimming removed 4 bases from V and 8 bases from J, with 12 bases in between. Germline V gene sequence: CDR1 SGHRS, CDR2 YFSETQ. The CDR3 totals 13 residues. The CDR3 DNA follows: TGCGCCAGCAGCCTAAACTTGGAGGAAAAACTGTTTTTT. Amino acid sequence: CASSLNLEEKLFF.

The rearrangement uses TRBV20-1 and TRBJ2-7; D is unclear. This CDR3 region has 11 residues. Germline V lookup: CDR1 DFQATT, CDR2 SNEGSKA (reference sequence). V shed 0 bases and J shed 6 bases, with 6 bases lying between them. For the CDR3, the DNA is TGCAGTGCTAGAGATGCGGCCGAGCAGTACTTC. Residues: CSARDAAEQYF.

V is TRBV28 and J is TRBJ1-5, with D possibly being TRBD1 (6 bases). Germline CDR1 reads MDHEN; CDR2 reads SYDVKM. Trimming left V 6 bases short and J 2 bases short, with 20 bases between. There are 17 residues in the CDR3. CDR3 sequence: CASRAGSGGLGNQPQHF. As DNA, the CDR3 is TGTGCCAGCAGGGCGGGGTCGGGGGGCCTGGGCAATCAGCCCCAGCATTTT.

This clonotype has just a few counts. The V and J genes are TRBV6-5 and TRBJ2-7, with D possibly TRBD2 on 6 matching bases. The CDR3 consists of 13 residues. V was pared by 6 bases and J by 6 bases, with 15 bases between. Germline values: CDR1 MNHEY, CDR2 SVGAGI. The CDR3, as DNA: TGTGCCAGCAGGCAAGGGAGGTCAGGCGAGCAGTACTTC. Protein: CASRQGRSGEQYF.

The chain uses TRBV5-1 and TRBJ2-1; D unclear. Trimming took off 4 bases at V and 7 bases at J, with 15 bases between the two ends. Germline V CDR1 and CDR2: SGHRS, YFSETQ. This CDR3 is 14 amino acids long. The CDR3 loop is CASSRTSKANEQFF. DNA for the CDR3: TGCGCCAGCAGCAGGACGTCAAAGGCGAATGAGCAGTTCTTC. Based on the CDR3 plus reference TRBV5-1 and TRBJ2-1, the full variable domain is KAGVTQTPRYLIKTRGQQVTLSCSPISGHRSVSWYQQTPGQGLQFLFEYFSETQRNKGNFPGRFSGRQFSNSRSEMNVSTLELGDSALYLCASSRTSKANEQFFGPGTRLTVL.

In the case of this clonotype: An end of the junction does not agree with germline; a read error may underlie this. This sequence joins TRBV28 and TRBJ2-6; 8 nucleotides agree with TRBD1. The CDR3 is 16 amino acids. Germline V CDR1 and CDR2: MDHEN, SYDVKM. The CDR3 region is CASRPPRGRGANVPTF. The CDR3 DNA reads TGTGCCAGCAGACCCCCCAGGGGGCGTGGGGCCAACGTCCCGACTTTC.

This clonotype was picked up a small number of times. The chain uses TRBV5-1 and TRBJ2-5; D remains ambiguous. V dropped 0 bases and J dropped 2 bases, with 14 bases sitting between them. CDR3 length: 16 residues. The germline V gene has CDR1 SGHRS and CDR2 YFSETQ. The CDR3 DNA reads as TGCGCCAGCAGCTTGGGCCCACAGAAAATACAAGAGACCCAGTACTTC. Amino acids: CASSLGPQKIQETQYF.

The J gene is TRBJ1-2, the V gene TRBV6-2 or TRBV6-3; D is unresolved. The ends were cut back, 2 bases at V and 7 bases at J, with 5 bases in the middle. Germline V CDR1 and CDR2: MNHEY, SVGEGT. This CDR3 spans 11 amino acids. As DNA, the CDR3 is TGTGCCAGCAGTTACGGAACTGGCTACACCTTC. It yields the protein CASSYGTGYTF.

The chain is built from TRBV4-1 and TRBJ1-5; no definite D call. The CDR3 is 15 amino acids. V lost 0 bases to trimming and J lost 9 bases, with 15 bases between them. Germline CDR1 is MGHRA and CDR2 is YSYEKL. CDR3 residues: CASSQDVTALRPQHF. CDR3 nucleotides: TGCGCCAGCAGCCAAGATGTGACCGCGCTCCGGCCCCAGCATTTT.

The chain carries TRBV5-1 and TRBJ2-3; weak D call: TRBD2 (5 bases). The V end lost 7 bases, the J end lost 0 bases, and 12 bases lay between the germline ends. Germline lookup yields CDR1 SGHRS and CDR2 YFSETQ. This CDR3 is built from 14 residues. The CDR3 nucleotides read TGCGCCAGCCGCGAGGAGGATAGCACAGATACGCAGTATTTT. Translating gives CASREEDSTDTQYF.

This clonotype showed up just a few times. The chain recombines TRBV11-1 with TRBJ2-3; D perhaps matches TRBD2 (5 bases). The CDR3 totals 16 residues. Per germline, CDR1 SGHAT and CDR2 FQDESV (reference sequence). The V end was cut by 5 bases, the J end by 2 bases, with 17 bases between. In DNA, the CDR3 is TGTGCCAGCAGCGCTTCGGGGAGAGGGCCCACAGATACGCAGTATTTT. Translated, it gives CASSASGRGPTDTQYF.

The chain uses TRBV2 and TRBJ1-5; D unclear. The CDR3 extends over 14 amino acids. V was pared by 7 bases and J by 8 bases, with 18 bases between. Germline assignment: CDR1 SNHLY and CDR2 FYNNEI. CDR3 coding DNA: TGTGCCAGCACTGTGGATGGCAGTGCCAAGCCCCAGCATTTT. Protein sequence: CASTVDGSAKPQHF. Using reference TRBV2 and TRBJ1-5 for the parts outside the CDR3, the full variable domain is EPEVTQTPSHQVTQMGQEVILRCVPISNHLYFYWYRQILGQKVEFLVSFYNNEISEKSEIFDDQFSVERPDGSNFTLKIRSTKLEDSAMYFCASTVDGSAKPQHFGDGTRLSIL.

V is TRBV7-2 and J is TRBJ2-3, with 11 bases aligning to TRBD2. Germline-derived CDR1 and CDR2 are SGHTA and FQGNSA. This CDR3 contains 16 residues. The junction had 11 bases not matched to a gene; V was cut back by 5 bases and J by 7 bases. This chain's CDR3 is CASSPEVAGGHHTQYF. In DNA, the CDR3 is TGTGCCAGCAGCCCCGAGGTAGCGGGGGGGCACCATACGCAGTATTTT.

The genes are TRBV6-2 or TRBV6-3 and TRBJ1-2; D not certain. The CDR3 runs 14 residues. The germline V and J ends were trimmed by 4 bases and 3 bases, with 12 bases remaining between them. Germline V lookup: CDR1 MNHEY, CDR2 SVGEGT. The CDR3 DNA reads as TGTGCCAGCAGTTTCCCGCGCCACGACTATGGCTACACCTTC. Protein: CASSFPRHDYGYTF.

The rearrangement joins TRBV28 to TRBJ1-5; D is uncertain. V lost 6 bases and J lost 3, with 12 bases in between. Germline CDR1 and CDR2: MDHEN and SYDVKM. CDR3 length: 14 amino acids. The CDR3 region is CASRAQKYNQPQHF. CDR3 nucleotides: TGTGCCAGCAGGGCCCAGAAATACAATCAGCCCCAGCATTTT.

The chain carries TRBV29-1 and TRBJ1-2; D ambiguous. Germline-derived CDR1 and CDR2 are SQVTM and ANQGSEA. The V end was cut by 4 bases, the J end by 8 bases, with 14 bases between. The CDR3 has 12 amino acids. CDR3 amino acids: CSVVSGEGGYTF. CDR3 in DNA: TGCAGCGTTGTATCGGGCGAAGGGGGCTACACCTTC.